This T cell receptor (beta chain) was recorded in a study of blood T cell repertoires in COVID-19. Study-level background: Acute and convalescent COVID-19 samples came from the United States, Italy and Spain.

Source study methods: Cell counts per sample came from amplifying reference gene primers. The data were produced by immunoSEQ multiplex PCR, yet TCRdb's version contains in-frame clones alone and is incomplete. The DNA was the basis for D and trimming; V, J and clone size are from that table. The sample consists of about 230,000 clones, 75% to 85% of them appearing once. This CDR3 has 14 amino acids. V lost 4 bases to trimming and J lost 11 bases; unmatched junction nucleotides: 11. Germline lookup yields CDR1 SEHNR and CDR2 FQNEAQ (reference sequence). The V gene is TRBV7-9, the J gene TRBJ1-1; 9 nucleotides match TRBD1. Sequencing used peripheral blood. This receptor was obtained from a man aged 35-49 years who had recovered from COVID-19. This chain's CDR3 is CASSSWTGVMYAFF. Here the CDR3 DNA reads TGTGCCAGCAGCTCCTGGACAGGGGTTATGTATGCTTTCTTT.